This record looks at one T cell receptor (beta chain) sequence and its context. The antigen is unknown. Its ends do not fully match the called genes, so a read error is possible. Taking about 18-32 mg of unsorted bulk tissue, the authors co-extracted RNA and DNA. Sampling of every tumor involved five separate regions. These included the tumor centre. This record belongs to a study of tumor-infiltrating lymphocytes in primary liver carcinoma. Regarding the study as a whole: Detection in all five tumor regions applied to only about 7-25% of top clones.

A primer matching the constant region was used to make TCR beta cDNA from approximately 520 ng of total RNA. Modified slightly, ARM-PCR produced TCR beta libraries over three nested multiplex PCR rounds. TRBV1-TRBV30 forward primers paired with a C-beta reverse primer drove the first two PCR rounds, about 11 cycles each. TCRdb re-analysed the multiplex PCR reads in MiXCR, keeping a single row per CDR3 protein. The table shows roughly 100,000 distinct CDR3 sequences, with around two thirds occurring only once. Germline CDR1 reads SGHNT; CDR2 reads YENEEA. This CDR3 region has 16 residues. This sequence joins TRBV11-3 and TRBJ2-3, with 7 positions matching TRBD1. The sequencing sample was made of liver tumor tissue from sampling region 2. Subset given: tumor region T2, inferior pole. This clonotype was sampled from a woman aged 55 to 70 with primary liver carcinoma and hepatitis B virus infection. The CDR3 spells CASSPRQGSNTDMQYF. The CDR3 bases are TGTGCCAGCAGCCCCCGACAGGGATCAAACACAGATATGCAGTATTTT.